Listed below are T cell receptor beta chains from one sample, sequenced in a study of vaccination and CD4 T cells after COVID-19. Their recognized antigens are unknown. Via MiXCR, TCRdb re-called the PCR reads, giving one row per CDR3 protein. Of about 11,000 distinct CDR3 sequences detected, roughly half appear once; the ten largest clones hold roughly 8.5%. Specimen: CD4+ T cells from blood, cultured in vitro. The origin of the receptors is a human donor who had recovered from COVID-19. Both conserved end residues are part of each CDR3. Fields, in order: V gene, J gene, clone size, D gene, CDR3 protein, CDR3 DNA. D genes are given only for firm matches. Rows may omit the clone size; those that give it use once, few, many or a size class.

TRBV20-1	TRBJ1-6	NA	NA	CSARDSPGFNSPLHF	TGCAGTGCTAGAGATTCCCCGGGCTTCAATTCACCCCTCCACTTT
TRBV7-8	TRBJ1-5	NA	NA	CASSLRVITGYSNQPQHF	TGTGCCAGCAGCTTAAGGGTGATAACAGGGTATAGCAATCAGCCCCAGCATTTT
TRBV14	TRBJ2-1	NA	NA	CASSQIGVPYNEQFF	TGTGCCAGCAGCCAAATCGGCGTACCCTACAATGAGCAGTTCTTC
TRBV19	TRBJ2-1	few	NA	CASSMEGTYNEQFF	TGTGCCAGTAGTATGGAGGGGACCTACAATGAGCAGTTCTTC
TRBV2	TRBJ2-7	NA	NA	CASNMGRGAYEQYF	TGTGCCAGCAACATGGGGAGAGGAGCCTACGAGCAGTACTTC
TRBV9	TRBJ2-3	NA	NA	CASTRSLGRLPTDTQYF	TGTGCCAGCACCAGGTCCCTGGGGAGATTGCCCACAGATACGCAGTATTTT
TRBV12-3/TRBV12-4	TRBJ2-3	NA	NA	CASSTSNTQYF	TGTGCCAGCAGCACGTCGAATACGCAGTATTTT
TRBV5-1	TRBJ2-5	few	TRBD2	CASSTGLAGGGGQETQYF	TGCGCCAGCAGCACGGGACTAGCGGGAGGAGGGGGTCAAGAGACCCAGTACTTC
TRBV10-1	TRBJ2-1	NA	TRBD2	CASSVTGTSGGAYNEQFF	TGCGCCAGCAGCGTTACCGGGACTAGCGGGGGGGCCTACAATGAGCAGTTCTTC
TRBV20-1	TRBJ1-1	NA	NA	CSARGVSYTEAFF	TGCAGTGCTCGCGGGGTGAGTTACACTGAAGCTTTCTTT
TRBV15	TRBJ1-5	NA	TRBD1	CATSRERDSYSNQPQHF	TGTGCCACCAGCAGAGAAAGGGACAGTTATAGCAATCAGCCCCAGCATTTT
TRBV7-9	TRBJ2-7	NA	TRBD2	CASSLQAGGPYEQYF	TGTGCCAGCAGCTTGCAAGCGGGAGGGCCCTACGAGCAGTACTTC
TRBV6-1	TRBJ1-2	few	NA	CASSESGAWGYTF	TGTGCCAGCAGTGAATCGGGGGCTTGGGGCTACACCTTC
TRBV6-1	TRBJ1-2	NA	NA	CASRDAPGGYTF	TGTGCCAGCAGGGACGCGCCTGGTGGCTACACCTTC
TRBV20-1	TRBJ1-1	few	NA	CSAAPPGGHTEAFF	TGCAGTGCGGCGCCCCCCGGGGGGCATACTGAAGCTTTCTTT
TRBV4-1	TRBJ1-1	NA	TRBD1	CASSQEAGGKAFF	TGCGCCAGCAGCCAAGAAGCAGGGGGGAAAGCTTTCTTT
TRBV6-2/TRBV6-3	TRBJ1-5	NA	NA	CATFEGQTLGGNQPQHF	TGTGCCACGTTTGAGGGACAAACCTTGGGGGGCAATCAGCCCCAGCATTTT
TRBV20-1	TRBJ1-1	few	NA	CSASAGRNTEAFF	TGCAGTGCTAGTGCAGGCCGTAACACTGAAGCTTTCTTT
TRBV7-2	TRBJ1-6	NA	NA	CASSFWTALNSPLHF	TGTGCCAGCAGCTTCTGGACAGCGCTTAATTCACCCCTCCACTTT
TRBV6-1	TRBJ1-1	NA	NA	CASNLRRDWKNTEAFF	TGTGCCAGCAACTTACGGCGGGATTGGAAGAACACTGAAGCTTTCTTT
TRBV7-9	TRBJ1-1	few	NA	CASSLGDTMNTEAFF	TGTGCCAGCAGCCTAGGGGACACAATGAACACTGAAGCTTTCTTT
TRBV2	TRBJ2-7	NA	TRBD2	CASSAGTSQTYEQYF	TGTGCCAGCAGTGCCGGGACTAGCCAGACCTACGAGCAGTACTTC
TRBV30	TRBJ2-3	NA	TRBD2	CAWSVSAGGTDTQYF	TGTGCCTGGAGTGTATCGGCGGGGGGAACAGATACGCAGTATTTT